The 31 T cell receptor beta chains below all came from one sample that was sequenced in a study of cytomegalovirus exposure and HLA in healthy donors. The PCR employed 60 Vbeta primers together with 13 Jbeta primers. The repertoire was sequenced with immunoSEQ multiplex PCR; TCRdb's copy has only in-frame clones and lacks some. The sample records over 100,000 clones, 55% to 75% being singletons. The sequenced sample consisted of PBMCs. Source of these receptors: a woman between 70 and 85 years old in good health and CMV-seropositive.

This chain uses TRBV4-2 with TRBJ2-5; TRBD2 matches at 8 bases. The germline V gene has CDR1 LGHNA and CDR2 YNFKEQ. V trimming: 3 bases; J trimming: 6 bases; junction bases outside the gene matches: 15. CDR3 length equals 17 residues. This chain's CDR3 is CASSHPYGGADVKTQYF. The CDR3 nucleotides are TGTGCCAGCAGCCATCCCTACGGGGGGGCTGATGTAAAGACCCAGTACTTC.

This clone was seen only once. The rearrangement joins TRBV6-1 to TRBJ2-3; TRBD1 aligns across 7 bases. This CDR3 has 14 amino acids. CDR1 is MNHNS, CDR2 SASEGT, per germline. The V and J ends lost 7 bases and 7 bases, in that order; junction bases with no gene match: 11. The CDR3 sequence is CASNQGDPTNTQYF. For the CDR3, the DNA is TGTGCCAGCAACCAGGGGGACCCCACGAATACGCAGTATTTT.

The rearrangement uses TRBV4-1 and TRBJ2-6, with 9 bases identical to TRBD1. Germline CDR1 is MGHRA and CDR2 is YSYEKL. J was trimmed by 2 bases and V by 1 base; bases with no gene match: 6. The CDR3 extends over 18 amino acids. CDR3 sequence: CASSQGGTGSAGANVLTF. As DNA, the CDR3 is TGCGCCAGCAGCCAAGGTGGGACAGGGTCTGCTGGGGCCAACGTCCTGACTTTC.

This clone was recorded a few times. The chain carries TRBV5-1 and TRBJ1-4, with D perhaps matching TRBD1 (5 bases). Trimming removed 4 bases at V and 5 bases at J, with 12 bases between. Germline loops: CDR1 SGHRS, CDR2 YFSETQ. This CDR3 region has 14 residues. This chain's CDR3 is CASSRRGGNEKLFF. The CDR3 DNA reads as TGCGCCAGCAGCCGACGGGGGGGGAATGAAAAACTGTTTTTT.

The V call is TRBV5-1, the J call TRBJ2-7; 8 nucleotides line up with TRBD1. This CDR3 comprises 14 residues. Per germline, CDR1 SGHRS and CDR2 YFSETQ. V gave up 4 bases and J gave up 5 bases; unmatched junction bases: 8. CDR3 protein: CASSHKDRGNEQYF. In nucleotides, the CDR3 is TGCGCCAGCAGCCACAAAGACAGGGGCAACGAGCAGTACTTC.

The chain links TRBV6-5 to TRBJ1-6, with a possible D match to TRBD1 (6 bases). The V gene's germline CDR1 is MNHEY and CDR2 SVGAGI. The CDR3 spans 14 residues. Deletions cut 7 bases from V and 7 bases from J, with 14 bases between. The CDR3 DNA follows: TGTGCCAGCACCACAACAGGGTACAATTCACCCCTCCACTTT. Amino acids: CASTTTGYNSPLHF.

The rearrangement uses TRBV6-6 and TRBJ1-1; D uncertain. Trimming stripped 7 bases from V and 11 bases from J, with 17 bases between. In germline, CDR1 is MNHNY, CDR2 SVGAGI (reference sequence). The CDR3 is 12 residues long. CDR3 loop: CASTNSGSKAFF. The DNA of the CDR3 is TGTGCCAGCACTAACTCGGGCAGTAAGGCTTTCTTT.

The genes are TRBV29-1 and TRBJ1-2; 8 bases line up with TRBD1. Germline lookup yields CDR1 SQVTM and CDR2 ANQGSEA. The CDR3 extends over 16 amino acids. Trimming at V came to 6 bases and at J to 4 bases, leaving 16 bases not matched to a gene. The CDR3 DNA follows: TGCAGCGTCCTTACCCAACAGGGGGGGAGCGGCTATGGCTACACCTTC. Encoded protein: CSVLTQQGGSGYGYTF.

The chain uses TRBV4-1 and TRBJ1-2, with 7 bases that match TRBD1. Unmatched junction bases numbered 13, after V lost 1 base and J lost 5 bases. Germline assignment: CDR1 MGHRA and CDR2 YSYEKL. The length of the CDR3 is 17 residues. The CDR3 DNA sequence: TGCGCCAGCAGCCAAGTCTCTGGGATTCAGGGGGAATATGGCTACACCTTC. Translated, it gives CASSQVSGIQGEYGYTF.

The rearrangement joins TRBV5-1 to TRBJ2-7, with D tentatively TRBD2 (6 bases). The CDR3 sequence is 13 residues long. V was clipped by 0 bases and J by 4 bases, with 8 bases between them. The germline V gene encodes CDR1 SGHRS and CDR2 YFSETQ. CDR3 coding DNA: TGCGCCAGCAGCTTGGCCCGGGAGTACGAGCAGTACTTC. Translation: CASSLAREYEQYF.

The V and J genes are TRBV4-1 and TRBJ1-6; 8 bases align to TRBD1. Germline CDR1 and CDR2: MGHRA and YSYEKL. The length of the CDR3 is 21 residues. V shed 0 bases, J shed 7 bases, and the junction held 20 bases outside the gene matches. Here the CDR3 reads CASSQDRIPGQVDKKNSPLHF. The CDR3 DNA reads TGCGCCAGCAGCCAAGATCGCATACCGGGACAGGTAGATAAGAAGAATTCACCCCTCCACTTT.

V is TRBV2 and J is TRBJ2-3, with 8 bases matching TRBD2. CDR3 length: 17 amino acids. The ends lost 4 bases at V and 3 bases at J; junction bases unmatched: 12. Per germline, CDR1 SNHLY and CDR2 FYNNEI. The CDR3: CASSGPLIAGRTDTQYF. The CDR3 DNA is TGTGCCAGCAGTGGTCCCTTAATAGCGGGGAGGACAGATACGCAGTATTTT.

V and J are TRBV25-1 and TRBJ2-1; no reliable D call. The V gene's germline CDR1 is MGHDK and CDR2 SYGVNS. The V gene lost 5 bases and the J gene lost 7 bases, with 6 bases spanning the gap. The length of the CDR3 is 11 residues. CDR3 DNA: TGTGCCAGCAGTTTTCTAAATGAGCAGTTCTTC. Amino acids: CASSFLNEQFF.

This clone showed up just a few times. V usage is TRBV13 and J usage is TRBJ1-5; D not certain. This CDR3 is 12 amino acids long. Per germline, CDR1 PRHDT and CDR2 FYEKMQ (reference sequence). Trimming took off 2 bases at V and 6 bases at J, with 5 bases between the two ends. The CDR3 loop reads CASSLRGQPQHF. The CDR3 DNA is TGTGCCAGCAGCTTAAGAGGTCAGCCCCAGCATTTT.

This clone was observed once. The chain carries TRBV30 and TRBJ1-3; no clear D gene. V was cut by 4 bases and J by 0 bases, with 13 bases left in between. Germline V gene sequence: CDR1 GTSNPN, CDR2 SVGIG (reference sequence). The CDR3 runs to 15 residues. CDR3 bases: TGTGCCTGGACCCTTGGCGGGAGCTCTGGAAACACCATATATTTT. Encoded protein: CAWTLGGSSGNTIYF.

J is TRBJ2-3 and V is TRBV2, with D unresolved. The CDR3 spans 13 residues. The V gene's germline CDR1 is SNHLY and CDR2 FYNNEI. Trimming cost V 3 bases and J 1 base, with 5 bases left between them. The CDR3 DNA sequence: TGTGCCAGCAGTGATTCTCGCACAGATACGCAGTATTTT. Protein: CASSDSRTDTQYF.

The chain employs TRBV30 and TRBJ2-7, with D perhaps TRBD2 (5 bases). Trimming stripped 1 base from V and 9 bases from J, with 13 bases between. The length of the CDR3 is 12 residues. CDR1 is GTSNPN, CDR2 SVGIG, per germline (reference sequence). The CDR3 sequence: CAWSGAAGLQYF. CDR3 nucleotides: TGTGCCTGGAGTGGGGCGGCGGGCCTGCAGTACTTC.

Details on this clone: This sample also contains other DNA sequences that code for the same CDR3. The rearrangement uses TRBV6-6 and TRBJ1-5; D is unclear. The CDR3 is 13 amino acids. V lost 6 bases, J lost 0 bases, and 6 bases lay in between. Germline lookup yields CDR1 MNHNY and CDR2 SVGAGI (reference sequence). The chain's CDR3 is CASRADSNQPQHF. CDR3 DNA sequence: TGTGCCAGCAGGGCTGATAGCAATCAGCCCCAGCATTTT.

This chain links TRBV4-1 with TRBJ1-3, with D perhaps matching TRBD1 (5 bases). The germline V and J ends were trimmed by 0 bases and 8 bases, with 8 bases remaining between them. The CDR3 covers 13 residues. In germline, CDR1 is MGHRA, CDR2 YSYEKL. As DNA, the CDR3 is TGCGCCAGCAGCCAAGATGGGGGGGACACCATATATTTT. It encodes CASSQDGGDTIYF.

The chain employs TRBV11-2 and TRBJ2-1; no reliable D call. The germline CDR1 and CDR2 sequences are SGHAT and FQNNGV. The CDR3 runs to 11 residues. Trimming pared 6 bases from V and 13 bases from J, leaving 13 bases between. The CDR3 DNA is TGTGCCAGCAGGACGGGTCTAACACAGTTCTTC. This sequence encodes CASRTGLTQFF.

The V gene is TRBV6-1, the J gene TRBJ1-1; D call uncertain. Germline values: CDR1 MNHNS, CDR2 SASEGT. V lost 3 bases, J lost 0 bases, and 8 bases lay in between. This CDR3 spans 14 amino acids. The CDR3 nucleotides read TGTGCCAGCAGTGATGGAGCCCTGAACACTGAAGCTTTCTTT. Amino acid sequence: CASSDGALNTEAFF.

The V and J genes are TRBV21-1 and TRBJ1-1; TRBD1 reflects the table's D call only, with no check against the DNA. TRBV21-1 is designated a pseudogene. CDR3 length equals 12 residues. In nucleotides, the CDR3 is TGTGCCACTGAACAGGGGGACACTGAAGCTTTCTTT. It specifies CATEQGDTEAFF.

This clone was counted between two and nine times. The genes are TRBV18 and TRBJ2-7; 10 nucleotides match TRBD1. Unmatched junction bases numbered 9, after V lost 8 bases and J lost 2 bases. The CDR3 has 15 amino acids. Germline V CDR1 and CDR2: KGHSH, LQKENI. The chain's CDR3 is CASTLDRGGPYEQYF. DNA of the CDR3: TGTGCCAGCACCCTGGACAGGGGGGGACCCTACGAGCAGTACTTC.

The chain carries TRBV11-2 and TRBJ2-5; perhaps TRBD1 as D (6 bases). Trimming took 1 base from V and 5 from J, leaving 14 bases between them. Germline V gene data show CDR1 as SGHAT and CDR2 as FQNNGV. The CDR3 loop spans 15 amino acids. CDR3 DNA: TGTGCCAGCAGCTTAGGGGACAACTGGGGGGAGACCCAGTACTTC. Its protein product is CASSLGDNWGETQYF. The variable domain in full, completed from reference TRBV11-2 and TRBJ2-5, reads EAGVAQSPRYKIIEKRQSVAFWCNPISGHATLYWYQQILGQGPKLLIQFQNNGVVDDSQLPKDRFSAERLKGVDSTLKIQPAKLEDSAVYLCASSLGDNWGETQYFGPGTRLLVL.

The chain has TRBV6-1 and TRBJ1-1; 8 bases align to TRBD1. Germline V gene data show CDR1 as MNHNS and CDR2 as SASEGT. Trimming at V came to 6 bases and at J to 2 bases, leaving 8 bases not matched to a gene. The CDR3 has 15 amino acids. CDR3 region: CASSAQGAGNTEAFF. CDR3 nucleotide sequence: TGTGCCAGCAGCGCGCAGGGGGCCGGCAACACTGAAGCTTTCTTT.

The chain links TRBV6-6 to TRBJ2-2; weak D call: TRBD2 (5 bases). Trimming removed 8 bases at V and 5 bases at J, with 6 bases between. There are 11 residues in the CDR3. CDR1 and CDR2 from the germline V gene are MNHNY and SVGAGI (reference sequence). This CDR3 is CASRDTGELFF. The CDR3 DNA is TGTGCCAGCCGGGATACCGGGGAGCTGTTTTTT.

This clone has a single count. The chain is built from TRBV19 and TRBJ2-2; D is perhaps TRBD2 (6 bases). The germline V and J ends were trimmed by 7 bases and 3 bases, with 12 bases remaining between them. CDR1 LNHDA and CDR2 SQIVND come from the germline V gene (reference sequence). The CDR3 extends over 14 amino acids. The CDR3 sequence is CASTPGLYTGELFF. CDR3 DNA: TGTGCCAGTACCCCGGGACTGTACACCGGGGAGCTGTTTTTT.

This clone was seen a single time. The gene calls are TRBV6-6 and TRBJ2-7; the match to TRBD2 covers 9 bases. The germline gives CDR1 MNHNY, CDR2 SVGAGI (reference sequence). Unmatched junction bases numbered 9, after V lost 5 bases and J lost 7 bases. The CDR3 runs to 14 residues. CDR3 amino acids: CASSPSSGAEEQYF. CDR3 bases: TGTGCCAGCAGTCCATCTAGCGGGGCGGAGGAGCAGTACTTC.

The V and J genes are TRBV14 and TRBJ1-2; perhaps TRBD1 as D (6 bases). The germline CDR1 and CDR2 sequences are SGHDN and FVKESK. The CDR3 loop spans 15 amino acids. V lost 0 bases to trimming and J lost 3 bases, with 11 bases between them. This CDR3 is CASSQDGGPHYGYTF. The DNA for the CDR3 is TGTGCCAGCAGCCAAGATGGGGGCCCGCACTATGGCTACACCTTC.

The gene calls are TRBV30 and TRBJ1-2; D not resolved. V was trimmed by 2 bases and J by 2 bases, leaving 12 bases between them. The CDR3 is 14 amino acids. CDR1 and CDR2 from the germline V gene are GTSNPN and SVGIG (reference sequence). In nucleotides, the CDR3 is TGTGCCTGGAGTTCCTCGTCACTCAACTATGGCTACACCTTC. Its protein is CAWSSSSLNYGYTF.

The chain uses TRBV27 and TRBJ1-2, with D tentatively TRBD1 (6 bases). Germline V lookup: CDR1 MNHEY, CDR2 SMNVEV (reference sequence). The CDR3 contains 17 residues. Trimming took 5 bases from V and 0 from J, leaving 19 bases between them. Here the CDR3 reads CASSPRTVIHTNYGYTF. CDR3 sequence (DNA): TGTGCCAGCAGTCCCCGGACAGTCATACATACTAACTATGGCTACACCTTC.